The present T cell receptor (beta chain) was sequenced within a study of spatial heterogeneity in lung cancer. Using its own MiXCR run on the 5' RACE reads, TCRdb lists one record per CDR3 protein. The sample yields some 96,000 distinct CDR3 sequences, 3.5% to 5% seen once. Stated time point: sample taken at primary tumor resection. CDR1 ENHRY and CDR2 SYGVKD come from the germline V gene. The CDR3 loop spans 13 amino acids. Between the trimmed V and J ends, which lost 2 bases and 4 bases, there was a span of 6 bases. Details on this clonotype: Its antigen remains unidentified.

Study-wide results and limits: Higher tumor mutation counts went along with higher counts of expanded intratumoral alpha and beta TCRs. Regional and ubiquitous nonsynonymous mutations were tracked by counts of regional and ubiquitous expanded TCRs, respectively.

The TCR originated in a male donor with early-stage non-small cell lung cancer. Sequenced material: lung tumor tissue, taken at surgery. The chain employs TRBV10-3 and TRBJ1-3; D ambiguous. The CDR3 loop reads CAISEREGNTIYF. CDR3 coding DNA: TGTGCCATCAGTGAGAGAGAGGGAAACACCATATATTTT.